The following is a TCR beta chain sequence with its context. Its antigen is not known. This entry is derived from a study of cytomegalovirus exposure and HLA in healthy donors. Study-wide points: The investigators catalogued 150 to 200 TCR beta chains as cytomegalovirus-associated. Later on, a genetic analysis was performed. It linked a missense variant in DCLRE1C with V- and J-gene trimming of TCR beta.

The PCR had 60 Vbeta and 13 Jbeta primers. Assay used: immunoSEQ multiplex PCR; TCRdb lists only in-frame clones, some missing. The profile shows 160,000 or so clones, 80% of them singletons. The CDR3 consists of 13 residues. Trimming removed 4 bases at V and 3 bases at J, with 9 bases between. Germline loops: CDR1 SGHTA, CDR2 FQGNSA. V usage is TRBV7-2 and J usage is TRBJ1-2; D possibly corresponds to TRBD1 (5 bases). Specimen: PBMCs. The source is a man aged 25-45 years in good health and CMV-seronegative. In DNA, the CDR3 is TGTGCCAGCAGCTCCGACAGTTACTATGGCTACACCTTC. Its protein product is CASSSDSYYGYTF.